This section outlines one T cell receptor (beta chain) sequence together with its context. The antigen remains undetermined. This sample was included in a study of cytomegalovirus exposure and HLA in healthy donors. The V gene's germline CDR1 is MNHEY and CDR2 SVGAGI. This CDR3 comprises 15 residues. Trimming at V came to 5 bases and at J to 6 bases, leaving 9 bases not matched to a gene. Separate from the approximately 670-subject first cohort was the roughly 130-subject validation cohort, to which the donors belonged. General observations from the study: The classifier was said to identify cytomegalovirus status with high specificity and sensitivity. The study recorded 150 to 200 TCR beta chains that were cytomegalovirus-associated. Under in vitro conditions, three CMV-associated chains were confirmed as specific for CMV antigens.

Data came from immunoSEQ multiplex PCR; TCRdb stores just in-frame clones and leaves some out. The sample has about 140,000 clones, approximately 86% seen once. The sequenced sample consisted of PBMCs. The chain joins TRBV6-5 to TRBJ2-2; the match to TRBD1 covers 7 bases. The TCR originated in a young man in good health and CMV-seropositive. The CDR3 nucleotides are TGTGCCAGCAGTACCCAACAGGGGTCCGCCGGGGAGCTGTTTTTT. It is translated as CASSTQQGSAGELFF.